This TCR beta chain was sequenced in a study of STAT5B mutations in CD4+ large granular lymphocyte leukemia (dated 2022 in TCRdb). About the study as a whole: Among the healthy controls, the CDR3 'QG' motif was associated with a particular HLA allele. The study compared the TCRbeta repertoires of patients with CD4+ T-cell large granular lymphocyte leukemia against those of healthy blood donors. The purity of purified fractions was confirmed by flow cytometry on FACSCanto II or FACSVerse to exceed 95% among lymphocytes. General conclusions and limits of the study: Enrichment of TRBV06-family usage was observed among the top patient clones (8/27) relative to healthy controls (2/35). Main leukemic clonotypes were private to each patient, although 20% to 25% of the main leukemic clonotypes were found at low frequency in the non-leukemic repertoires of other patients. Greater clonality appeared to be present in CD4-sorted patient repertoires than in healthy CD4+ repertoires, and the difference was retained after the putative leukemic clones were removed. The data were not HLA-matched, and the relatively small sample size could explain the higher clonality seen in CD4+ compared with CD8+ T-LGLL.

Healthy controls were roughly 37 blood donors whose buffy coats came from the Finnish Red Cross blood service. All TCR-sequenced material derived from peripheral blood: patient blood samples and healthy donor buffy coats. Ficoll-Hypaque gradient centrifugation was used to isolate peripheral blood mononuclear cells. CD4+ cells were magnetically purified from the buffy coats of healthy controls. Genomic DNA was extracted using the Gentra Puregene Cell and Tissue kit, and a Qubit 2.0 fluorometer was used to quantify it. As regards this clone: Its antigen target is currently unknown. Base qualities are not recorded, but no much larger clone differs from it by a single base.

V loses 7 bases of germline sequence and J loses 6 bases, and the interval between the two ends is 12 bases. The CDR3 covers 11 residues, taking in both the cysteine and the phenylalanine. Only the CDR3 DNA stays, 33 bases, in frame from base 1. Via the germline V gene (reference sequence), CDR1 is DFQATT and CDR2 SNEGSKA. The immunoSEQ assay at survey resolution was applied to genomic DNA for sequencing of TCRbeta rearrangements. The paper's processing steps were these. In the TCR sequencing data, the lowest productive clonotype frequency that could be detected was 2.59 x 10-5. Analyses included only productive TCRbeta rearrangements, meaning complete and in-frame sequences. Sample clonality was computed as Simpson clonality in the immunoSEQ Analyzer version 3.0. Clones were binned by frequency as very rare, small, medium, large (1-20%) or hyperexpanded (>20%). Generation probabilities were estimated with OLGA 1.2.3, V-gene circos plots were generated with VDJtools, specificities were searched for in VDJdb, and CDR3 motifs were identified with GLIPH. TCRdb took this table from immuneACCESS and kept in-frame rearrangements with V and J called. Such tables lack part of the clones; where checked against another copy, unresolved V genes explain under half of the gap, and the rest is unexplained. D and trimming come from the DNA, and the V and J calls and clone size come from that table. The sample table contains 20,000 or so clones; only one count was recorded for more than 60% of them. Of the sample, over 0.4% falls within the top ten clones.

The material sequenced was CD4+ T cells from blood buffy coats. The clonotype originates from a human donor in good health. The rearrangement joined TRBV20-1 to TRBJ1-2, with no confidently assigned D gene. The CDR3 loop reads CSVRPGHGYTF. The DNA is TGCAGTGTAAGACCCGGGCATGGCTACACCTTC.